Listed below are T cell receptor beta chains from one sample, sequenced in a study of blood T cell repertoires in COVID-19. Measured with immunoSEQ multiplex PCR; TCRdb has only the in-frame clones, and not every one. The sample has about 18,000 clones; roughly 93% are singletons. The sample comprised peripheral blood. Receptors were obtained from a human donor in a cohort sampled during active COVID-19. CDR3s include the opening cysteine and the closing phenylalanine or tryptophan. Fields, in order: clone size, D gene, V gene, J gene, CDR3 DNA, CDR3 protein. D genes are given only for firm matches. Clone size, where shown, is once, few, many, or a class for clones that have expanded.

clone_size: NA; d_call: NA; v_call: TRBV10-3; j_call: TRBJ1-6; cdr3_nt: TGTGCCATCAAGGACAGCGTGACGGAGACCATACCCCAGAGCTCCTATAATTCACCCCTCCACTTT; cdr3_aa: CAIKDSVTETIPQSSYNSPLHF
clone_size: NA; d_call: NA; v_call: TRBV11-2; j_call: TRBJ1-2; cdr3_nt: TGTGCCAGCAGCTTATCCCCCCAGTCTAACTATGGCTACACCTTC; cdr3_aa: CASSLSPQSNYGYTF
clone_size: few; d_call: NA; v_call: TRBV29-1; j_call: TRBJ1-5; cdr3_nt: TGCAGCGTTGAAGATCGGGTCCCCCAGCATTTT; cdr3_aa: CSVEDRVPQHF
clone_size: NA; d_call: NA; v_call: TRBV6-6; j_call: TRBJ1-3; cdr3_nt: TGTGCCAGCAGTTTCCAGGGCAGACGCTCTGGAAACACCATATATTTT; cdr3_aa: CASSFQGRRSGNTIYF
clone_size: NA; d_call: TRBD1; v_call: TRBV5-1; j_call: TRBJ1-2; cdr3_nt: TGCGCCAGCAGCTTGACAGGGGCTGACTATGGCTACACCTTC; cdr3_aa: CASSLTGADYGYTF
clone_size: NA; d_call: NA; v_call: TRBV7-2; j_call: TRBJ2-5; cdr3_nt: TGTGCCAGTGAGCTGACAATCAATCAAGAGACCCAGTACTTC; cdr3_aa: CASELTINQETQYF
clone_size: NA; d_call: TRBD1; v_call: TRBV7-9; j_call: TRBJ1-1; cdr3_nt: TGTGCCAGCAGCCGGGACAGGGGAACTGAAGCTTTCTTT; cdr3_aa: CASSRDRGTEAFF
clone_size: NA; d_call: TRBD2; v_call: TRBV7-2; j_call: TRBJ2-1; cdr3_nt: TGTGCCAGCAGCTTATGGCAGCGGGAGTCGAGCTCCTACAATGAGCAGTTCTTC; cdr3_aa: CASSLWQRESSSYNEQFF
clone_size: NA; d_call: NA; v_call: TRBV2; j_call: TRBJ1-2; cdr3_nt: TGTGCCAGCAGGACTCAGGGCACCTATGGCTACACCTTC; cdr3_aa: CASRTQGTYGYTF
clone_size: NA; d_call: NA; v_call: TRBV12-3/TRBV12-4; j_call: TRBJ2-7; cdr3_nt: TGTGCCAGCAGTTTAGTCTCCAGCTACGAGCAGTACTTC; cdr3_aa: CASSLVSSYEQYF
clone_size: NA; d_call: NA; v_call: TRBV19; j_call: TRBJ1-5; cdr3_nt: TGTGCCAGTAGTTTCGGGGATCAGCCCCAGCATTTT; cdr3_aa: CASSFGDQPQHF
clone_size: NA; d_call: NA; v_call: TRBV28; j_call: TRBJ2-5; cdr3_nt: TGTGCCATAACAGGGGGAGGGGGGCAAGAGACCCAGTACTTC; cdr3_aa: CAITGGGGQETQYF
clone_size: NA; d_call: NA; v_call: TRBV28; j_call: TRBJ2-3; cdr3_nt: TGTGCCAGCACCCCCGCGGGGGCGGGAGTCACAGATACGCAGTATTTT; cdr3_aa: CASTPAGAGVTDTQYF
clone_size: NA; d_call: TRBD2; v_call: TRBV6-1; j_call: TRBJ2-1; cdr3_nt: TGTGCCAGCAGTGAGACTAGCGGGGGGTACAATGAGCAGTTCTTC; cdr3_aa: CASSETSGGYNEQFF
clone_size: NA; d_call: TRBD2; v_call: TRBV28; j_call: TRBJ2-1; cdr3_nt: TGTGCCAGCTCAAGACTAGCGGGACCAAATGAGCAGTTCTTC; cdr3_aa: CASSRLAGPNEQFF
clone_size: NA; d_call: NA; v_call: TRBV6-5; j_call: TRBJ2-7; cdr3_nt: TGTGCCAGCAGTTACTCCGGGGGTCGGTACGAGCAGTACTTC; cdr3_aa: CASSYSGGRYEQYF